The sequence of this TCR beta chain was determined in a study of T cells in localized non-small cell lung cancer. Study results and caveats: Longer overall survival was associated with a higher density of T cells in the blood. Adjacent lung had a median roughly 60 of the 100 largest tumor clones. Tumor samples were not multi-region, leaving intratumor heterogeneity unexcluded. Among the tissues sampled, uninvolved adjacent lung had the highest T cell clonality, above tumor.

Notes on this clone: Its antigen is not identified.

Data came from immunoSEQ multiplex PCR; TCRdb stores just in-frame clones and leaves some out. In the table there are about 130,000 clones, around 90% of which are singletons. The clonotype originates from a female donor older than 55 with stage I lung adenocarcinoma. Sequencing used peripheral blood, obtained before any cancer treatment.

The CDR3 DNA follows: TGTGCCAGCTCAGAAGGGGTGTGGGAGCAGTACTTC. Protein: CASSEGVWEQYF. The J gene is TRBJ2-7, the V gene TRBV18; maybe TRBD1 (5 bases). The CDR3 covers 12 residues. V lost 5 bases and J lost 7, with 12 bases in between. Looked up from germline, CDR1 is KGHSH and CDR2 is LQKENI. Full variable domain (outside the CDR3, taken from reference TRBV18 and TRBJ2-7): NAGVMQNPRHLVRRRGQEARLRCSPMKGHSHVYWYRQLPEEGLKFMVYLQKENIIDESGMPKERFSAEFPKEGPSILRIQQVVRGDSAAYFCASSEGVWEQYFGPGTRLTVT.